What follows describes a single TCR beta chain. Its antigen is as yet unknown. By way of CD45RO/CCR7/CD25/CD127/CD95/CD27, the CD4+ regulatory, stem cell-like memory, central memory and naive cells were sorted. The data stem from a study of beta chain features in type 1 diabetes. Overall study: The samples had roughly 100,000,000 sorted cells examined in all. Whole-study findings and limits: HLA effects on TCRB rearrangement stayed unresolved here. All four CD4+ subsets of Type 1 diabetes patients contained TCRB CDR3s that were moderately but significantly shorter. A closer apparent resemblance between naive, central memory and Treg TCRB repertoires was seen in patients than in healthy donors.

The J segment lost 5 bases and the V segment lost 2 bases, leaving 4 bases of the junction unmatched. In germline, CDR1 is KGHSH, CDR2 LQKENI. The CDR3 has 14 amino acids. Sequenced material consisted of expressed TCRB transcripts (all of the isolated RNA was reverse transcribed). Here immunoSEQ multiplex PCR was the method, and the copy in TCRdb shows in-frame clones only, minus some. The sample yields about 340,000 clones, about a tenth seen once. This receptor was taken from a young man with type 1 diabetes. The sequenced material came from central memory CD4+ T cells from blood. The V gene is TRBV18, the J gene TRBJ2-7, with TRBD1 identical over 9 bases. CDR3 sequence reads: CASSPGQGRNEQYF. Written as DNA, the CDR3 is TGTGCCAGCTCACCAGGACAGGGGAGAAACGAGCAGTACTTC.